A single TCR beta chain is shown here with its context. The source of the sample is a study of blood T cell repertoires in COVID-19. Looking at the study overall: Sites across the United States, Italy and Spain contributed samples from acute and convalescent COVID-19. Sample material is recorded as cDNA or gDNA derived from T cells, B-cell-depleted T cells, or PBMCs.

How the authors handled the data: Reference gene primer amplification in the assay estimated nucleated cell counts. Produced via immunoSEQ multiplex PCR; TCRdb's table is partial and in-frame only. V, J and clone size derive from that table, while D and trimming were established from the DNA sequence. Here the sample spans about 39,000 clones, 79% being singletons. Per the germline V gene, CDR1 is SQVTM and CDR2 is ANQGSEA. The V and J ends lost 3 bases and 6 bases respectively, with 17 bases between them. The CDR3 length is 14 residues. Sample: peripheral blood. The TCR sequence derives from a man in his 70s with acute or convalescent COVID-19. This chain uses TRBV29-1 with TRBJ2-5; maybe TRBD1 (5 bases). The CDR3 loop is CSVEILSRVKTQYF. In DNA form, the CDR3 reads TGCAGCGTTGAGATTCTATCCAGGGTGAAGACCCAGTACTTC.